This is a list of T cell receptor beta chains from one sample in a study of blood T cell repertoires in COVID-19. Generated by immunoSEQ multiplex PCR, the TCRdb table keeps only in-frame clones and is missing some. Here the sample spans about 240,000 clones, about 80% being singletons. Sequenced sample: peripheral blood. These receptors were obtained from a man aged 25 to 40 who had recovered from COVID-19. The CDR3 runs from the conserved cysteine through the conserved F or W. D genes are given only for firm matches. A clone size is listed for some rows: how often the clone was seen (once, few, many), or a class if it is expanded.

-	TRBV2	TRBJ1-1	-	TGTGCCAGCAGGCGGACAGTGGGAGACATGAACACTGAAGCTTTCTTT	CASRRTVGDMNTEAFF
-	TRBV18	TRBJ1-2	TRBD1	TGTGCCAGCTCGCCTACAGGGGATCACGTCTATGGCTACACCTTC	CASSPTGDHVYGYTF
-	TRBV4-1	TRBJ2-1	-	TGCGCCAGCAGCCAAGGTAGCAGTTTCCTCAATGAGCAGTTCTTC	CASSQGSSFLNEQFF
-	TRBV11-2	TRBJ2-1	TRBD2	TGTGCCAGCAGCTCGACGCCGGGAGGTGAGCAGTTCTTC	CASSSTPGGEQFF
-	TRBV6-5	TRBJ1-5	-	TGTGCCAGCAGTTTACAGAGCAATCAGCCCCAGCATTTT	CASSLQSNQPQHF
-	TRBV6-8	TRBJ1-2	TRBD1	TGTGCCAGCAGCTATCGGACAGGGTATGTCTATGGCTACACCTTC	CASSYRTGYVYGYTF
-	TRBV6-5	TRBJ2-2	-	TGTGCCAGCGGTCGCAGGGTAACCGGGGAGCTGTTTTTT	CASGRRVTGELFF
-	TRBV7-2	TRBJ1-2	-	TGTGCCAGCAGCTTAGGACAGGACATTGCCTATGGCTACACCTTC	CASSLGQDIAYGYTF
-	TRBV6-5	TRBJ2-2	TRBD1	TGTGCCAGCAGGCGAACAGGGGGCGCTTCCGGGGAGCTGTTTTTT	CASRRTGGASGELFF
-	TRBV18	TRBJ1-1	TRBD1	TGTGCCACCTATAGGACAGGGGGCACTGAAGCTTTCTTT	CATYRTGGTEAFF
-	TRBV9	TRBJ2-5	TRBD2	TGTGCCAGCAGCGTAGCTAGCGGGGGGAGGCAAGAGACCCAGTACTTC	CASSVASGGRQETQYF
-	TRBV12-3/TRBV12-4	TRBJ1-3	-	TGTGCCAGCAGTTTACTCGGTAGAAACACCATATATTTT	CASSLLGRNTIYF
-	TRBV6-1	TRBJ2-5	-	TGTGCCAGCAGTGACGGGACTCAAGAGACCCAGTACTTC	CASSDGTQETQYF
few	TRBV5-4	TRBJ1-1	-	TGTGCCAGCAGCTTGGCCAGGGCGAACACTGAAGCTTTCTTT	CASSLARANTEAFF
few	TRBV11-2	TRBJ2-5	TRBD2	TGTGCCAGCAGCCCCTTAGCGGGGGGAGAAGAGACCCAGTACTTC	CASSPLAGGEETQYF
-	TRBV4-2	TRBJ2-3	TRBD2	TGTGCCAGCAGCCCCGTGGGACTAGCGGGGGGGTTACATAGCACAGATACGCAGTATTTT	CASSPVGLAGGLHSTDTQYF
-	TRBV20-1	TRBJ2-3	-	TGCAGTGCTAGTTTGGCGCAGGACATGGTGGGTACGCAGTATTTT	CSASLAQDMVGTQYF
-	TRBV5-1	TRBJ2-2	TRBD2	TGCGCCAGCAGCTTGGAGGCTAGCGGGGGCACCGGGGAGCTGTTTTTT	CASSLEASGGTGELFF
-	TRBV3-1/TRBV3-2	TRBJ2-1	TRBD1	TGTGCCAGCAGCCAACGGACAGGCCCCCAGTTCTTC	CASSQRTGPQFF
-	TRBV15	TRBJ2-1	-	TGTGCCACCAGCAGTGGTACAGTTTCCTACAATGAGCAGTTCTTC	CATSSGTVSYNEQFF
-	TRBV5-5	TRBJ1-4	TRBD1	TGTGCCAGCAGCTTGGGAGGGACAGGGAATGAAAAACTGTTTTTT	CASSLGGTGNEKLFF
-	TRBV7-8	TRBJ1-5	-	TGTGCCAGCAGCCTACAGGGAAATTCGAATCAGCCCCAGCATTTT	CASSLQGNSNQPQHF
-	TRBV5-1	TRBJ1-2	TRBD1	TGCGCCAGCAGCTCCCAGGGGGCAACGGGGGGCTACACCTTC	CASSSQGATGGYTF